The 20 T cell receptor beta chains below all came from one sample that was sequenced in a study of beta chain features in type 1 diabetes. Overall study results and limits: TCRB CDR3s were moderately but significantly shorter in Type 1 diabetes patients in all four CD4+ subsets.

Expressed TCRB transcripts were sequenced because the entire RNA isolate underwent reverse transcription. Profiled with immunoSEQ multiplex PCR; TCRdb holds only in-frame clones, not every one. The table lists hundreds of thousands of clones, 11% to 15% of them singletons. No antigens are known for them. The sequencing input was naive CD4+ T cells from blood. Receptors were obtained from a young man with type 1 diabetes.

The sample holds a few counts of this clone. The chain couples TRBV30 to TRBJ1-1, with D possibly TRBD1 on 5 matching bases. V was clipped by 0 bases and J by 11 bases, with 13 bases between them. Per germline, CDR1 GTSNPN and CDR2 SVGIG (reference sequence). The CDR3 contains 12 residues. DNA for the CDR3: TGTGCCTGGAGTGTACCTGAGAGGGGCGCTTTCTTT. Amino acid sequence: CAWSVPERGAFF.

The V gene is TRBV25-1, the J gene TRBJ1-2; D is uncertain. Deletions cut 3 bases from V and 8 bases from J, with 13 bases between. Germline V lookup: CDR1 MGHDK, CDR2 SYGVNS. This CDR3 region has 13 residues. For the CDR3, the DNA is TGTGCCAGCAGTGACCGGTTCGTGAGCGGCTACACCTTC. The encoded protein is CASSDRFVSGYTF.

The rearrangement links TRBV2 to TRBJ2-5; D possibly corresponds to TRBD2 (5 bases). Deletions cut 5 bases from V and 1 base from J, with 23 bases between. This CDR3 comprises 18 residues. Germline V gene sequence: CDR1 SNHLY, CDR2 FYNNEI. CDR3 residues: CASSPPLGLTELQETQYF. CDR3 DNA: TGTGCCAGCAGTCCTCCCCTCGGACTGACGGAGCTCCAAGAGACCCAGTACTTC. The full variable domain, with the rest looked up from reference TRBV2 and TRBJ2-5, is EPEVTQTPSHQVTQMGQEVILRCVPISNHLYFYWYRQILGQKVEFLVSFYNNEISEKSEIFDDQFSVERPDGSNFTLKIRSTKLEDSAMYFCASSPPLGLTELQETQYFGPGTRLLVL.

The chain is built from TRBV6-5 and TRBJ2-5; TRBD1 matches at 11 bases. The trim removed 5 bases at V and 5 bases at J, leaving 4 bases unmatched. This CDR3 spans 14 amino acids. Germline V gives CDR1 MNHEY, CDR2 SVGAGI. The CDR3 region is CASSRTGGSETQYF. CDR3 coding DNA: TGTGCCAGCAGTCGGACAGGGGGCTCTGAGACCCAGTACTTC.

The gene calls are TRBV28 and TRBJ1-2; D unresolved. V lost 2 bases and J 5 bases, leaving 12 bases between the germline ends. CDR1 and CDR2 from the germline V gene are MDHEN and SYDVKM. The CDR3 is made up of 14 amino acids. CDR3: CASSLPLAGYGYTF. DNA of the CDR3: TGTGCCAGCAGTTTACCACTCGCGGGGTATGGCTACACCTTC.

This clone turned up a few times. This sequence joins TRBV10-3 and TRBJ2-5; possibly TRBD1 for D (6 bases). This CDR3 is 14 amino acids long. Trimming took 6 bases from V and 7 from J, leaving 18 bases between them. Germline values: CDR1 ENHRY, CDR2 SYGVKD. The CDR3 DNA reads TGTGCCATCAGGACTGTAGCAGGGGATGGGACCCAGTACTTC. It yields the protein CAIRTVAGDGTQYF.

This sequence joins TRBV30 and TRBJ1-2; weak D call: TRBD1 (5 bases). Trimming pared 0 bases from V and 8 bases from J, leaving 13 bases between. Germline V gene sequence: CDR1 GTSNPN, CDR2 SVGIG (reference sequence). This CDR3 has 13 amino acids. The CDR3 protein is CAWSVVRGIGYTF. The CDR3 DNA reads TGTGCCTGGAGTGTAGTACGGGGGATCGGCTACACCTTC.

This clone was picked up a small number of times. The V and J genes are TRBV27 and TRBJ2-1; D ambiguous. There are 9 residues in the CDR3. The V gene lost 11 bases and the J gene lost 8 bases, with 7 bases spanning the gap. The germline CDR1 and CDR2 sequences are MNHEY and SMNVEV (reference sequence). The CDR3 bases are TGTGCCGGCTCGGATGAGCAGTTCTTC. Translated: CAGSDEQFF.

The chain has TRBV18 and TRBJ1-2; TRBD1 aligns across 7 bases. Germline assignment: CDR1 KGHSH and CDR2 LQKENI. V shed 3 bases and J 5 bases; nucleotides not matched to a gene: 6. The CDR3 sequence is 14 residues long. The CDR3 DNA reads TGTGCCAGCTCACCCCCCCTGGGACAGTATGGCTACACCTTC. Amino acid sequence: CASSPPLGQYGYTF.

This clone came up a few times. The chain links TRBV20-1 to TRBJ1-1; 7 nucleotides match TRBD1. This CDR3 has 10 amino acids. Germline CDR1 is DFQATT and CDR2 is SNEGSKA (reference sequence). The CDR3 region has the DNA TGCAGAGTACAGGGGCCTGAAGCTTTCTTT. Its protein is CRVQGPEAFF.

The CDR3 here is CASSLEVGNEQFF. The CDR3, as DNA: TGTGCCAGCAGCTTGGAGGTGGGCAATGAGCAGTTCTTC. The rearrangement uses TRBV5-4 and TRBJ2-1; D ambiguous. Germline V gene data show CDR1 as SGHNT and CDR2 as YYREEE (reference sequence). V lost 0 bases, J lost 6 bases, and 7 bases lay in between. The CDR3 consists of 13 residues.

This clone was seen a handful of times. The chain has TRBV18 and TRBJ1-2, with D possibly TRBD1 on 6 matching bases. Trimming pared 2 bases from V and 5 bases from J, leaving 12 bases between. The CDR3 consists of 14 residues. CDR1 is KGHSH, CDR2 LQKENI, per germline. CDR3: CASSPTQGWYGYTF. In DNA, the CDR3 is TGTGCCAGCTCACCAACACAGGGTTGGTATGGCTACACCTTC. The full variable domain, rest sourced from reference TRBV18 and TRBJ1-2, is NAGVMQNPRHLVRRRGQEARLRCSPMKGHSHVYWYRQLPEEGLKFMVYLQKENIIDESGMPKERFSAEFPKEGPSILRIQQVVRGDSAAYFCASSPTQGWYGYTFGSGTRLTVV.

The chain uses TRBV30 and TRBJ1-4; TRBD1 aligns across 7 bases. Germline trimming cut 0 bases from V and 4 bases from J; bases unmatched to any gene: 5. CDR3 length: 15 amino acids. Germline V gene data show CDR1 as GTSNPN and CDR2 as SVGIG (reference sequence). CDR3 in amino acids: CAWSVWGQYNEKLFF. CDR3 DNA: TGTGCCTGGAGTGTATGGGGACAGTATAATGAAAAACTGTTTTTT. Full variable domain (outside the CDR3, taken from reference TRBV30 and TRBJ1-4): SQTIHQWPATLVQPVGSPLSLECTVEGTSNPNLYWYRQAAGRGLQLLFYSVGIGQISSEVPQNLSASRPQDRQFILSSKKLLLSDSGFYLCAWSVWGQYNEKLFFGSGTQLSVL.

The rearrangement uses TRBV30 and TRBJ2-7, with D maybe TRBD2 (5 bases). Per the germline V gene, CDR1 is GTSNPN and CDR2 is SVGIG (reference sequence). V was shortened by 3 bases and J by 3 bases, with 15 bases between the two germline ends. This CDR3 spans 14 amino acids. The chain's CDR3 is CAWSLGVKGYEQYF. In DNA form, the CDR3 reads TGTGCCTGGAGCCTCGGGGTTAAAGGCTACGAGCAGTACTTC.

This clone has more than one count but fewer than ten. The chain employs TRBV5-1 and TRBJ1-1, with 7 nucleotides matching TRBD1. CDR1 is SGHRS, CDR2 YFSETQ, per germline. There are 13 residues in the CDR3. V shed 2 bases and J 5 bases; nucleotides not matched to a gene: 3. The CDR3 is CASSFDRETEAFF. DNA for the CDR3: TGCGCCAGCAGCTTTGACAGGGAAACTGAAGCTTTCTTT. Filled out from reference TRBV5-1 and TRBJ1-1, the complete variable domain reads KAGVTQTPRYLIKTRGQQVTLSCSPISGHRSVSWYQQTPGQGLQFLFEYFSETQRNKGNFPGRFSGRQFSNSRSEMNVSTLELGDSALYLCASSFDRETEAFFGQGTRLTVV.

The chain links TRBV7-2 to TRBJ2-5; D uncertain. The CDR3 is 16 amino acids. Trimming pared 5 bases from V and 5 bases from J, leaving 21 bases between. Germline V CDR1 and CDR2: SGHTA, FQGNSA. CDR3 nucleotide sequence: TGTGCCAGCAGCCTGCAGAACCTTGGGGTGTTGGAGACCCAGTACTTC. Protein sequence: CASSLQNLGVLETQYF.

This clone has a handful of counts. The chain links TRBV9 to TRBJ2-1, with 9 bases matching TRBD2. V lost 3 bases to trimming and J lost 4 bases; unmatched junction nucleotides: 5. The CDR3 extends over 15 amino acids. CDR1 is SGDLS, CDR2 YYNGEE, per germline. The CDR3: CASSATSGLYNEQFF. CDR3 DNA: TGTGCCAGCAGCGCGACTAGCGGATTGTACAATGAGCAGTTCTTC.

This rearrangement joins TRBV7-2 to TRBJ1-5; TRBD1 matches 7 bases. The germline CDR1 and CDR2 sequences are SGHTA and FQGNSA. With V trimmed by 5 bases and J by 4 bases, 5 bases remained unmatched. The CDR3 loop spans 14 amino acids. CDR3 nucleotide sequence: TGTGCCAGCAGCCTAGGGACAGTGAATCAGCCCCAGCATTTT. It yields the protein CASSLGTVNQPQHF.

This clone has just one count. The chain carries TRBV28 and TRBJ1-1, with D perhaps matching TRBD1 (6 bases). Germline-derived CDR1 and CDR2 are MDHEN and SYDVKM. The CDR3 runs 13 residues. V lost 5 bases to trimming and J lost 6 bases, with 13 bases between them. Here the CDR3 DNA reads TGTGCCAGCAGTCTGGGGGCGCGGGCTGAAGCTTTCTTT. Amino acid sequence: CASSLGARAEAFF.

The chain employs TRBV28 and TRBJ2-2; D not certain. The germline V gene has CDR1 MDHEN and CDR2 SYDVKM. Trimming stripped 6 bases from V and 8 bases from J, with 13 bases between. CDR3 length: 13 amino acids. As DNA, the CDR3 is TGTGCCAGCAGCCCGCCGAGGTTGGGGGAGCTGTTTTTT. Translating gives CASSPPRLGELFF.